The entry below describes one TCR beta chain. Germline V gene lookup returns CDR1 SGHVS and CDR2 FQNEAQ. V was cut by 3 bases and J by 8 bases, with 10 bases left in between. This CDR3 region has 13 residues. These data come from a study of tumor-infiltrating lymphocytes in localized non-small cell lung cancer. The assay was immunoSEQ multiplex PCR, and TCRdb's table has in-frame clones only and misses some. The top ten clones hold about 12% of a sample with over 5,500 clones, approximately 57% of them seen once. Sequenced sample: lung tumor tissue. This clonotype was obtained from a human donor with non-small cell lung cancer. This chain uses TRBV7-8 with TRBJ2-2; D is unclear. CDR3 sequence reads: CASSFASKGELFF. For the CDR3, the DNA is TGTGCCAGCAGCTTCGCAAGCAAAGGGGAGCTGTTTTTT. Variable domain in full (rest from reference TRBV7-8 and TRBJ2-2): GAGVSQSPRYKVAKRGQDVALRCDPISGHVSLFWYQQALGQGPEFLTYFQNEAQLDKSGLPSDRFFAERPEGSVSTLKIQRTQQEDSAVYLCASSFASKGELFFGEGSRLTVL.